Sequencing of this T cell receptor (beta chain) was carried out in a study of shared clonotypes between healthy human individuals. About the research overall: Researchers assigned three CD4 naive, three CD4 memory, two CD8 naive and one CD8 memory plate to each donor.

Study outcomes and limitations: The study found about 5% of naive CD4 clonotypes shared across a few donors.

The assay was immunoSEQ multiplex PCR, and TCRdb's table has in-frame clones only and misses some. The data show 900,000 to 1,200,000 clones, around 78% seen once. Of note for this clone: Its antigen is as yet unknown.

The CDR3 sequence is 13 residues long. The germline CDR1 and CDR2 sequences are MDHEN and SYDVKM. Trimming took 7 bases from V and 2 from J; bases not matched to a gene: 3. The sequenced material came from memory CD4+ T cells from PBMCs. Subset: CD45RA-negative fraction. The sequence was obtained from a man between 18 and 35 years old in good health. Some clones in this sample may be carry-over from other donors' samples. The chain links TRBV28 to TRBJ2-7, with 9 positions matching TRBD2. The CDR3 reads CASTRLAAYEQYF. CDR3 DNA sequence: TGTGCCAGCACCCGACTAGCGGCCTACGAGCAGTACTTC.